The next 10 T cell receptor beta chains were all read from a single sample in a study of blood T cell repertoires in COVID-19. Sequencing used immunoSEQ multiplex PCR; TCRdb keeps in-frame clones, though not all of them. The table shows just under 350,000 clones, with roughly 90% occurring only once. The sequenced material came from peripheral blood. The receptors originated from a woman in her 70s with COVID-19, enrolled during active disease.

The table lists this clone with a few counts. This sequence joins TRBV30 and TRBJ1-1; tentative D call: TRBD1 (5 bases). CDR3 size: 13 residues. V lost 2 bases and J 4 bases, leaving 11 bases between the germline ends. From germline, CDR1 is GTSNPN and CDR2 SVGIG (reference sequence). CDR3 region: CAWSIGVLTEAFF. The CDR3 bases are TGTGCCTGGAGTATAGGGGTACTCACTGAAGCTTTCTTT.

The chain has TRBV15 and TRBJ1-6, with D unclear. Trimming removed 0 bases from V and 7 bases from J, with 13 bases in between. Germline V gives CDR1 LNHNV, CDR2 YYDKDF (reference sequence). This CDR3 comprises 16 residues. Written as DNA, the CDR3 is TGTGCCACCAGCAGAGATATCTTCCCGCAGAATTCACCCCTCCACTTT. Its protein product is CATSRDIFPQNSPLHF.

This chain uses TRBV3-1 (or the pseudogene TRBV3-2) with TRBJ2-5, with 9 bases lining up with TRBD2. The CDR3 loop spans 17 amino acids. Germline CDR1 is LGHDT and CDR2 is YNNKEL (reference sequence). V dropped 4 bases and J dropped 1; count of bases not matched to a gene: 10. CDR3 in amino acids: CASSRGYSGGPQETQYF. The CDR3 DNA reads as TGTGCCAGCAGCCGGGGTTATAGCGGGGGTCCCCAAGAGACCCAGTACTTC.

The CDR3 loop is CASSIAALRLAGGRYEQFF. In nucleotides, the CDR3 is TGTGCCAGTAGTATAGCGGCACTACGACTAGCGGGGGGGAGGTATGAGCAGTTCTTC. The genes are TRBV19 and TRBJ2-1; 14 bases align to TRBD2. CDR1 is LNHDA, CDR2 SQIVND, per germline (reference sequence). The length of the CDR3 is 19 residues. J lost 8 bases, V lost 1 base, and 13 bases had no gene match.

Turning to this clone: The same CDR3 also results from other DNA sequences found in this sample. V usage is TRBV27 and J usage is TRBJ1-5, with 7 bases identical to TRBD1. Trimming removed 3 bases from V and 6 bases from J; junction bases left unmatched: 5. Germline V gene lookup returns CDR1 MNHEY and CDR2 SMNVEV (reference sequence). The CDR3 totals 14 residues. DNA for the CDR3: TGTGCCAGCAGTTTCTCAGGGGGAGGTCAGCCCCAGCATTTT. Protein sequence: CASSFSGGGQPQHF.

V is TRBV7-9 and J is TRBJ2-5; a weak D match, TRBD2 (6 bases). Germline-derived CDR1 and CDR2 are SEHNR and FQNEAQ (reference sequence). V was shortened by 6 bases and J by 9 bases, with 17 bases between the two germline ends. The CDR3 is 13 residues long. The DNA of the CDR3 is TGTGCCAGCAGACCGGACCTCGGCGGGGCCCAGTACTTC. It yields the protein CASRPDLGGAQYF.

This chain uses TRBV6-5 with TRBJ1-1; the match to TRBD1 covers 10 bases. V was clipped by 6 bases and J by 7 bases; unmatched bases: 5. This CDR3 spans 13 amino acids. Germline CDR1 reads MNHEY; CDR2 reads SVGAGI. The CDR3 nucleotides are TGTGCCAGCAGGAGACAGGGGGCGGATGAAGCTTTCTTT. As protein: CASRRQGADEAFF.

This clone has more than one count but fewer than ten. The chain recombines TRBV7-2 with TRBJ1-5, with 7 bases matching TRBD1. The CDR3 extends over 15 amino acids. Germline V gene lookup returns CDR1 SGHTA and CDR2 FQGNSA. V shed 0 bases and J 5 bases; nucleotides not matched to a gene: 4. The CDR3 DNA reads as TGTGCCAGCAGCTTAGCGACAGGGCCCCATCAGCCCCAGCATTTT. Translation: CASSLATGPHQPQHF.

The rearrangement links TRBV27 to TRBJ1-4; D not certain. The CDR3 extends over 13 amino acids. Germline CDR1 is MNHEY and CDR2 is SMNVEV (reference sequence). The V end lost 5 bases, the J end lost 8 bases, and 12 bases lay between the germline ends. CDR3: CASSRRGGEKLFF. The CDR3 DNA is TGTGCCAGCAGTCGCCGGGGAGGAGAAAAACTGTTTTTT.

This sequence joins TRBV5-4 and TRBJ2-7; TRBD1 is a possible D gene (6 bases). CDR3 length: 15 amino acids. Per the germline V gene, CDR1 is SGHNT and CDR2 is YYREEE (reference sequence). Between the trimmed V and J ends, which lost 1 base and 0 bases, there was a span of 11 bases. The CDR3 here is CASSLQGPLSYEQYF. CDR3 DNA: TGTGCCAGCAGCTTGCAGGGGCCACTCTCCTACGAGCAGTACTTC. The full variable domain, rest sourced from reference TRBV5-4 and TRBJ2-7, is ETGVTQSPTHLIKTRGQQVTLRCSSQSGHNTVSWYQQALGQGPQFIFQYYREEENGRGNFPPRFSGLQFPNYSSELNVNALELDDSALYLCASSLQGPLSYEQYFGPGTRLTVT.